This T cell receptor (beta chain) appears in the sequencing data of a study of cytomegalovirus exposure and HLA in healthy donors. The study's findings and limits: Three CMV-associated chains were confirmed in vitro to be specific for CMV antigens. TRBV6-2, TRBV6-3 and other indistinguishable V segments were excluded.

Per the germline V gene, CDR1 is SGHRS and CDR2 is YFSETQ. The CDR3 has 15 amino acids. Trimming stripped 0 bases from V and 1 base from J, with 11 bases between. The study ran its PCR with 60 Vbeta and 13 Jbeta primers. Data came from immunoSEQ multiplex PCR; TCRdb stores just in-frame clones and leaves some out. The sample records around 90,000 clones, around 64% being singletons. This clone was picked up one time. Its antigen is undetermined. Within the sample, other DNA sequences also encode this same CDR3. The V call is TRBV5-1, the J call TRBJ2-7; D is uncertain. The sequenced sample was PBMCs. This clonotype was sampled from a human donor in good health. CDR3 bases: TGCGCCAGCAGCTTGGGTCAGTGGAGTTCCTACGAGCAGTACTTC. It is translated as CASSLGQWSSYEQYF.